Reported below is one T cell receptor (beta chain). Its antigen is currently not known. There are no base qualities to consult, and no much larger clone falls within one base. Based on the germline V gene, the CDR1 and CDR2 sequences are SGHRS and YFSETQ. From cysteine to phenylalanine, the CDR3 is 11 amino acids long. The kept DNA is CDR3 alone, 33 bases in frame from the first base. A distance of 1 base separates the germline ends of V and J, which lose 4 bases and 0 bases respectively. The trial excluded patients who had a history of autoimmune disease or who were on systemic immunosuppression. Peripheral blood for TCR sequencing was collected from all dose cohorts at baseline, on cycle 4 day 1, and on cycle 7 day 1. The samples were taken from a phase I, first-in-human, multicenter, open-label dose-escalation trial of ivuxolimab. The trial enrolled adults with locally advanced or metastatic head and neck squamous cell, hepatocellular, melanoma or renal cell carcinoma. Before TCR sequencing, CD4+ and CD8+ T cells were separately sorted from peripheral blood.

For sequencing of the TCRbeta CDR3 region, genomic DNA was extracted from the sorted cells. The immunoSEQ Assay was used for sequencing of TCRbeta CDR3 regions. In TCRdb, the immuneACCESS table is reduced to in-frame sequences with V and J assigned. These tables do not hold every clone; where another copy was compared, an unresolved V gene accounts for under half, and the others remain unexplained. The sample table holds about 66,000 clones, of which around 73% were seen once. The top ten constitute 1.6% of the sample. The data stem from a study of OX40 agonist ivuxolimab in advanced cancers. Describing the broader study: The costimulatory receptor OX40 (CD134) was targeted by ivuxolimab, a fully human IgG2 agonistic monoclonal antibody. Partial responses occurred in three dose-escalation patients: two with cutaneous melanoma and one with hepatocellular carcinoma. The paper reports the monotherapy dose-escalation portion (N of about 54 patients) of the phase I ivuxolimab trial. Intravenous ivuxolimab was administered to patients every 2 weeks at six dose levels: 0.01, 0.1, 0.3, 1.5, 3 and 10 mg/kg. The purpose of peripheral TCRbeta sequencing was to test whether ivuxolimab changed TCR sequence diversity and led to clonal T-cell expansion. Prior anti-PD-1, anti-PD-L1 or anti-CTLA-4 therapy was permitted, and 40% of dose-escalation patients had received checkpoint inhibitors. A male proportion of 82.7% and a mean age of 60 years, ranging from about 20 to 85, were recorded for the dose-escalation cohort. Among the roughly 54 dose-escalation patients, 19 had hepatocellular carcinoma, approximately 15 melanoma, 9 renal cell carcinoma and 9 head and neck cancer.

General study outcomes and caveats: At doses from 0.1 to 3.0 mg/kg, clonal expansion was seen in both CD4+ and CD8+ blood T cells between baseline and week 6. In the 0.1-3.0 mg/kg groups, partial responders had among the lowest normalized peripheral clonal expansion, particularly in CD8+ T cells. Low levels of normalized T-cell clonal expansion were also shown by some nonresponding patients. After ivuxolimab, more expanded clones were found on average in CD8+ T cells than in CD4+ T cells. Antigen specificity was not determined for the clonally expanded peripheral T cells.

The input for sequencing was CD4+ or CD8+ T cells sorted from blood, taken in a trial of the OX40 agonist ivuxolimab. The sequence was collected from an adult with an advanced solid tumor such as melanoma, head and neck, liver or kidney cancer. The chain is assembled from TRBV5-1 and TRBJ2-5, with no confident D gene call. The nucleotides are TGCGCCAGCAGCCACCAAGAGACCCAGTACTTC. Translated, this gives CASSHQETQYF.